This T cell receptor beta chain was recorded in a study of neurological immune-mediated disorders. TCRdb ran MiXCR on the 5' RACE reads and lists one entry per CDR3 protein. There are 100,000 or so distinct CDR3 sequences in the sample; 3.5% occur only once, and under 6.5% lies in the top ten. The germline V gene encodes CDR1 SGHRS and CDR2 YFSETQ. The length of the CDR3 is 15 residues. With 6 bases removed from V and 9 bases from J, the gap between germline ends came to 22 bases. Unsorted libraries were generated from 2 million PBMCs. These cells had been stored in RNAlater at -80 C. This clonotype was detected many times.

This sequence originates from a woman younger than 30 with multiple sclerosis. The sample consisted of PBMCs. This chain links TRBV5-1 with TRBJ2-1, with a possible D match to TRBD1 (5 bases). As DNA, the CDR3 is TGCGCCAGCACACGACCAGGGATGGCGATTGGTGAGCAGTTCTTC. Translating gives CASTRPGMAIGEQFF.